What follows describes a single TCR beta chain. Its antigen remains unidentified. The CDR3 sequence is 13 residues long. V was cut by 2 bases and J by 3 bases, with 9 bases left in between. The germline V gene encodes CDR1 SGHRS and CDR2 YFSETQ. Treatment: oral pan-JAK inhibitor, 5-10 mg twice daily. As part of sample collection, lesional scalp punch biopsies and peripheral blood were taken from alopecia areata patients. This specimen belongs to a study of CD8+ T cells in alopecia areata. Study-level information: Patients in the treated group were given tofacitinib by mouth, 5 to 10 mg twice a day. Severity scores in treated patients reflected the percentage of scalp affected. Study observations and caveats: Clonality in lesional scalp, especially alopecia totalis/universalis, exceeded that of normal scalp.

Investigators isolated RNA and reverse transcribed it into cDNA to act as the sequencing template. Repertoires were generated with immunoSEQ multiplex PCR, while TCRdb's copy carries only in-frame clones and drops some. The table records 150,000 to 200,000 clones, 50% to 60% of them present only once. The chain has TRBV5-1 and TRBJ2-7; weak D call: TRBD2 (5 bases). This receptor was obtained from a human donor with alopecia areata. Sequencing used CD4+ T cells sorted from blood, obtained at week 4, from a patient treated with tofacitinib. This chain's CDR3 is CASSFGGGYEQYF. CDR3 sequence (DNA): TGCGCCAGCAGCTTCGGCGGAGGCTACGAGCAGTACTTC.